These T cell receptor beta chains were read from a single sample in a study of tumor-infiltrating lymphocytes in primary liver carcinoma. TCRdb re-called the multiplex PCR reads with MiXCR, one entry per CDR3 protein. This table holds 300,000 to 400,000 distinct CDR3 sequences, almost 65% found once. Material for sequencing was peripheral blood. Receptors originate from a middle-aged man with primary liver carcinoma and hepatitis B virus infection. The CDR3 runs from the conserved cysteine through the conserved F or W. D genes are given only for firm matches. Not all rows give a size; the values are once, few, many and, for expanded clones, a class.

D gene,V gene,J gene,clone size,CDR3 protein,CDR3 DNA
-,TRBV12-3/TRBV12-4,TRBJ2-1,-,CAGSRGNEQFF,TGTGCCGGCAGTAGGGGGAATGAGCAGTTCTTC
TRBD1,TRBV5-4,TRBJ2-2,-,CASRDGQGASGELFF,TGTGCCAGCAGGGATGGACAGGGGGCGTCCGGGGAGCTGTTTTTT
-,TRBV6-1,TRBJ1-5,-,CASSESGYNNQPQHF,TGTGCCAGCAGTGAATCGGGGTACAATAATCAGCCCCAGCATTTT
-,TRBV5-1,TRBJ2-4,-,CTSSFDSSKNIQYF,TGCACCAGCAGCTTCGACAGTTCCAAAAACATTCAGTACTTC
TRBD2,TRBV11-2,TRBJ2-7,once,CASSPIAGGPHGQYF,TGTGCCAGCAGCCCTATAGCGGGAGGGCCCCACGGGCAATACTTC
-,TRBV6-4,TRBJ2-1,-,CASSDRVGEQFF,TGTGCCAGCAGTGATAGGGTCGGTGAGCAGTTCTTC
-,TRBV2,TRBJ2-3,-,CASSDSWSDTQYF,TGTGCCAGCAGTGATAGTTGGAGCGATACGCAGTATTTT
TRBD1,TRBV29-1,TRBJ1-1,-,CSVERGLGTETFF,TGCAGCGTTGAGAGGGGGCTCGGCACTGAAACTTTCTTT
-,TRBV11-2,TRBJ1-1,-,CASSLGRMFAAFF,TGTGCCAGCAGCTTAGGGCGGATGTTTGCGGCTTTCTTT
-,TRBV11-2,TRBJ2-7,-,CASSLGPKPTYEQYF,TGTGCCAGTAGCTTAGGTCCTAAGCCAACCTACGAGCAGTACTTC
TRBD2,TRBV11-2,TRBJ2-2,-,CASSPTAGEPPGELFF,TGTGCCAGCAGCCCAACAGCGGGAGAGCCCCCTGGGGAGCTGTTTTTT
TRBD1,TRBV7-9,TRBJ2-5,-,CASSPPRGRETQYF,TGTGCCAGCAGCCCACCCAGGGGGCGCGAGACCCAGTACTTC
TRBD1,TRBV11-2,TRBJ2-3,-,CASTFLKDDRVRTDTQYF,TGTGCCAGCACCTTCCTAAAAGACGACAGGGTACGCACAGATACGCAGTATTTT
-,TRBV12-3/TRBV12-4,TRBJ2-7,-,CASSTRDIEGERCF,TGTGCCAGCAGCACCCGGGACATCGAAGGGGAGCGGTGCTTC
TRBD1,TRBV28,TRBJ2-3,-,CASSSRQGGTQYF,TGTGCCAGCAGTTCCCGACAGGGTGGTACGCAGTATTTT
TRBD2,TRBV11-3,TRBJ2-3,-,CASSSHTRTSGNRDTQYF,TGTGCCAGCAGCTCACACACGAGGACTAGCGGGAACAGAGATACGCAGTATTTT
TRBD1,TRBV28,TRBJ2-5,-,CASSLGTGTQETQYF,TGTGCCAGCAGTCTCGGGACAGGGACCCAAGAGACCCAGTACTTC
-,TRBV11-2,TRBJ1-3,-,CVSSRIGDRNTIYF,TGTGTCAGTAGCCGGATAGGAGACCGAAACACCATATATTTT
-,TRBV5-6,TRBJ1-3,-,CASSLGDTGNTIYF,TGTGCCAGCAGCTTGGGGGACACTGGAAACACCATATATTTT
-,TRBV11-2,TRBJ1-2,many,CASSLDLHRNYGYTF,TGTGCCAGCAGCTTAGATCTACACAGAAACTATGGCTACACCTTC
TRBD2,TRBV11-2,TRBJ2-1,-,CTSSLLLAGVGNEQFF,TGTACCAGCAGCCTATTACTAGCGGGAGTGGGAAATGAACAGTTCTTC
-,TRBV12-3/TRBV12-4,TRBJ1-1,-,CASSFGGSIITEAFF,TGTGCCAGCAGTTTCGGAGGCAGTATTATCACTGAAGCTTTCTTT
TRBD1,TRBV7-9,TRBJ2-3,-,CASSPGGQPSTDTQYF,TGTGCCAGCAGCCCTGGGGGACAGCCTAGCACAGATACGCAGTATTTT